This T cell receptor (beta chain) was captured by sequencing in a study of brain metastases from non-small cell lung cancer. Germline lookup yields CDR1 MNHEY and CDR2 SVGAGI. This CDR3 region has 12 residues. V gave up 11 bases and J gave up 6 bases, with 14 bases separating them. Details on this clone: The antigen is undetermined.

The study, taken as a whole, reports: In around 66% of brain metastases, T-cell clones were expanded compared with matched primary tumors.

The method was immunoSEQ multiplex PCR; TCRdb's version includes in-frame clones alone and lacks a portion of them. The data hold roughly 4,500 clones, with around 91% observed a single time. The sequence came from a donor at least 40 years old with non-small cell lung cancer. The chain carries TRBV6-5 and TRBJ1-3; no clear D gene. The sample was primary lung tumor tissue. This CDR3 reads CAAGRSQNTIYF. CDR3 bases: TGTGCCGCCGGGCGATCTCAAAACACCATATATTTT.